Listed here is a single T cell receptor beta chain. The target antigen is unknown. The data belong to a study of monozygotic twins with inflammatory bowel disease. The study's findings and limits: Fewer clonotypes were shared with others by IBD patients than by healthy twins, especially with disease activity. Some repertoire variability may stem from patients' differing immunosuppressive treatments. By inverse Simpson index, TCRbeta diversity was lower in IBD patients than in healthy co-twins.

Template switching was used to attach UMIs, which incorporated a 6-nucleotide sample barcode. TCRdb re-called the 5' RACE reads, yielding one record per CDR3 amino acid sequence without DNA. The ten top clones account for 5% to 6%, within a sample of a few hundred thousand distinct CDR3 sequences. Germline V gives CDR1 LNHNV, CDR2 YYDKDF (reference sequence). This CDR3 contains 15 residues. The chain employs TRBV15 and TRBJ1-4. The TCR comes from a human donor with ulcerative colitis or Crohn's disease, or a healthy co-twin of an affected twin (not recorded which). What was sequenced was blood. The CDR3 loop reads CATSIDRLWVEKLFF.